The 11 T cell receptor beta chains reported below all come from one sample, sequenced in a study of cytomegalovirus exposure and HLA in healthy donors. The repertoire was sequenced with immunoSEQ multiplex PCR; TCRdb's copy has only in-frame clones and lacks some. Of hundreds of thousands of clones in the sample, about 83% are singletons; the top ten hold 2.6%. The sequenced sample consisted of PBMCs. The source of these receptors is a young man in good health and CMV-seronegative.

The V call is TRBV9, the J call TRBJ2-3, with 7 bases fitting TRBD1. V lost 3 bases, J lost 2 bases, and 9 bases stayed unmatched. The CDR3 consists of 16 residues. Germline V lookup: CDR1 SGDLS, CDR2 YYNGEE. This CDR3 reads CASSAIQGHYTDTQYF. Here the CDR3 DNA reads TGTGCCAGCAGCGCGATACAGGGGCACTACACAGATACGCAGTATTTT.

The J gene is TRBJ2-1, the V gene TRBV9, with 7 bases aligning to TRBD2. V lost 5 bases, J lost 1 base, and 9 bases stayed unmatched. This CDR3 region has 16 residues. Germline-derived CDR1 and CDR2 are SGDLS and YYNGEE. CDR3 sequence (DNA): TGTGCCAGCAGTTCCGGCGGGAGTGGATCCTACAATGAGCAGTTCTTC. It codes for CASSSGGSGSYNEQFF.

The chain uses TRBV7-2 and TRBJ2-1; the D gene is possibly TRBD2 (5 bases). Per the germline V gene, CDR1 is SGHTA and CDR2 is FQGNSA. CDR3 length equals 15 residues. Between the trimmed V and J ends, which lost 5 bases and 0 bases, there was a span of 11 bases. This chain's CDR3 is CASSTSGSSYNEQFF. For the CDR3, the DNA is TGTGCCAGCAGCACAAGCGGAAGCTCCTACAATGAGCAGTTCTTC.

There are a few counts of this clone. This rearrangement joins TRBV9 to TRBJ2-4; TRBD1 aligns across 10 bases. Germline values: CDR1 SGDLS, CDR2 YYNGEE. The J segment lost 7 bases and the V segment lost 0 bases, leaving 1 base of the junction unmatched. The CDR3 is 14 amino acids. CDR3 protein: CASSVEGQGNIQYF. The DNA for the CDR3 is TGTGCCAGCAGCGTAGAGGGACAGGGGAACATTCAGTACTTC.

The chain carries TRBV28 and TRBJ1-6, with D perhaps TRBD1 (5 bases). V shed 1 base and J shed 8 bases, with 18 bases lying between them. Germline-derived CDR1 and CDR2 are MDHEN and SYDVKM. The CDR3 is 17 residues long. The CDR3 loop is CASSLLVLQGVDSPLHF. The CDR3 bases are TGTGCCAGCAGTTTATTAGTGCTCCAGGGCGTTGATTCACCCCTCCACTTT.

The chain uses TRBV29-1 and TRBJ2-3; tentatively, D is TRBD1 (6 bases). The CDR3 is made up of 12 amino acids. Germline V gives CDR1 SQVTM, CDR2 ANQGSEA. V lost 8 bases, J lost 6 bases, and 15 bases lay in between. The CDR3 bases are TGCAGCACCAGTAAGGGGGTGGATACGCAGTATTTT. It encodes CSTSKGVDTQYF.

The chain links TRBV19 to TRBJ2-5; 14 bases line up with TRBD2. The CDR3 runs 16 residues. The germline V gene has CDR1 LNHDA and CDR2 SQIVND (reference sequence). V was clipped by 7 bases and J by 5 bases; unmatched bases: 9. The CDR3 DNA follows: TGTGCCAGTACTGGACTAGCGGGAGGATCAAGGGAGACCCAGTACTTC. It encodes CASTGLAGGSRETQYF.

This chain joins TRBV29-1 and TRBJ2-3; unclear D gene. V dropped 5 bases and J dropped 4 bases, with 10 bases sitting between them. This CDR3 has 12 amino acids. Germline CDR1 SQVTM, CDR2 ANQGSEA. Here the CDR3 reads CSVLTQADTQYF. CDR3 sequence (DNA): TGCAGCGTTTTAACCCAGGCAGATACGCAGTATTTT.

The genes are TRBV7-8 and TRBJ1-6, with 7 nucleotides matching TRBD1. V dropped 5 bases and J dropped 1; count of bases not matched to a gene: 8. This CDR3 is 17 amino acids long. Germline assignment: CDR1 SGHVS and CDR2 FQNEAQ. CDR3 nucleotides: TGTGCCAGCAGCAAGAGGACAGGTGGATCCTATAATTCACCCCTCCACTTT. Protein: CASSKRTGGSYNSPLHF. The variable domain in full, completed from reference TRBV7-8 and TRBJ1-6, reads GAGVSQSPRYKVAKRGQDVALRCDPISGHVSLFWYQQALGQGPEFLTYFQNEAQLDKSGLPSDRFFAERPEGSVSTLKIQRTQQEDSAVYLCASSKRTGGSYNSPLHFGNGTRLTVT.

The gene calls are TRBV7-7 and TRBJ1-6, with D possibly matching TRBD1 (6 bases). Between the trimmed V and J ends, which lost 5 bases and 9 bases, there was a span of 11 bases. The CDR3 is 13 amino acids. Germline V gives CDR1 SSHAT, CDR2 FNYEAQ (reference sequence). The CDR3: CASSLGRGSPLHF. The CDR3 bases are TGTGCCAGCAGCCTGGGCAGGGGTTCACCCCTCCACTTT. Looking up the rest from reference TRBV7-7 and TRBJ1-6 gives the full variable domain: GAGVSQSPRYKVTKRGQDVTLRCDPISSHATLYWYQQALGQGPEFLTYFNYEAQPDKSGLPSDRFSAERPEGSISTLTIQRTEQRDSAMYRCASSLGRGSPLHFGNGTRLTVT.

The chain is built from TRBV28 and TRBJ2-7, with D possibly TRBD2 on 6 matching bases. V was cut by 8 bases and J by 4 bases, with 18 bases left in between. Per germline, CDR1 MDHEN and CDR2 SYDVKM. The CDR3 length is 14 residues. DNA of the CDR3: TGTGCCAGCCATACCCCTAGCGAAGTTTACGAGCAGTACTTC. Residues: CASHTPSEVYEQYF.